This note documents a single T cell receptor beta chain sequence. The antigen is not known. The sample originates from a study of glioma-infiltrating T cells after dendritic cell vaccination. Study at large: Patients received autologous tumor lysate-pulsed dendritic cell vaccination between about 2003 and 2012.

Notes on the study in general: Survival was not directly related to TCR clonality in these patients.

Germline CDR1 is SNHLY and CDR2 is FYNNEI. Germline trimming cut 3 bases from V and 1 base from J; bases unmatched to any gene: 4. CDR3 length: 15 amino acids. Indicated time point: after dendritic cell vaccination, including at tumor progression/relapse. Produced via immunoSEQ multiplex PCR; TCRdb's table is partial and in-frame only. The data hold under 130,000 clones, with around 89% observed a single time. The chain employs TRBV2 and TRBJ2-5, with 8 positions matching TRBD2. The clonotype comes from a human donor with glioblastoma. The source material was blood, sampled after dendritic cell vaccination. The CDR3 protein is CASSDVAGTQETQYF. Here the CDR3 DNA reads TGTGCCAGCAGTGATGTAGCGGGGACCCAAGAGACCCAGTACTTC.